The clone carrying this TCR beta chain was seen many times. The sample originates from a study of T-cell reconstitution after alpha-beta-depleted transplantation in children. Germline CDR1 is SQVTM and CDR2 is ANQGSEA. The CDR3 contains 13 residues. Losses at the gene ends were 4 bases for V and 6 bases for J; bases not matched to a gene: 5. A library of TCRbeta sequences, prepared with unique molecular identifiers, was generated. TCRdb independently ran MiXCR on the PCR reads; one entry per CDR3 protein. The profile shows about 370,000 distinct CDR3 sequences, just over 20% of them singletons. The gene calls are TRBV29-1 and TRBJ2-7; 11 nucleotides match TRBD2. The material was PBMCs from the stem cell graft donor, obtained from the stem cell graft. The clonotype originates from a human donor who donated a stem cell graft to a child with acute myeloid leukemia. The DNA for the CDR3 is TGCAGCGTTGCGTTCGGGACTAGCGGCGAGCAGTACTTC. The encoded protein is CSVAFGTSGEQYF.